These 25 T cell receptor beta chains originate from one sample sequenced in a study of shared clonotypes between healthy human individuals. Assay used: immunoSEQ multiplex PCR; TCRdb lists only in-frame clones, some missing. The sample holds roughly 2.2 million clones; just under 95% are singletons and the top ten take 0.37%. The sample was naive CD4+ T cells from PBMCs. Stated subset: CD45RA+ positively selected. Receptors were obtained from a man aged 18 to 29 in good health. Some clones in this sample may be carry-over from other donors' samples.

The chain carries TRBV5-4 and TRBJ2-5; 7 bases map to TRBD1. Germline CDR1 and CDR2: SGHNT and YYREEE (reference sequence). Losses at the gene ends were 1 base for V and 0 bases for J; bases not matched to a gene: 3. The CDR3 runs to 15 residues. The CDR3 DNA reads TGTGCCAGCAGCTTGCAGACAGGGAACCAAGAGACCCAGTACTTC. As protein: CASSLQTGNQETQYF.

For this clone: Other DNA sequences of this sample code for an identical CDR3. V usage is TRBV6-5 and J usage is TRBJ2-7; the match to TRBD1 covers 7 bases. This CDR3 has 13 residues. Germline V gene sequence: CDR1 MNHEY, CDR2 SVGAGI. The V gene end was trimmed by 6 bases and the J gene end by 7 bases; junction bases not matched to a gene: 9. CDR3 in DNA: TGTGCCAGCAGATCAAGACAGGGTGGGGAGCAGTACTTC. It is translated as CASRSRQGGEQYF.

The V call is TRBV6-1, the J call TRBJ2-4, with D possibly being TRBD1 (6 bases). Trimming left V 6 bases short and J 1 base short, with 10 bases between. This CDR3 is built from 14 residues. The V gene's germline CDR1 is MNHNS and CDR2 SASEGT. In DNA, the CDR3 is TGTGCCAGCAGGAACAGGGTGGCCAAAAACATTCAGTACTTC. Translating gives CASRNRVAKNIQYF.

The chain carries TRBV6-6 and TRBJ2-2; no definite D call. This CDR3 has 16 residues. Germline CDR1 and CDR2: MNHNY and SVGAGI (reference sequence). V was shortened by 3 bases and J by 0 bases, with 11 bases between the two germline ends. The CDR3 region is CASSYQPSSNTGELFF. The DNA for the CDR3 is TGTGCCAGCAGTTATCAACCTTCCTCGAACACCGGGGAGCTGTTTTTT.

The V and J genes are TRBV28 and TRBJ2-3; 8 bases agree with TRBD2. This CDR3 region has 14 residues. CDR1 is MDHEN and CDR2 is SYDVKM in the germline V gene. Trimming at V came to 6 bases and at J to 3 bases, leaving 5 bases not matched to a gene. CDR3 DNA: TGTGCCAGCAGGGGAGCGGGAGATACAGATACGCAGTATTTT. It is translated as CASRGAGDTDTQYF.

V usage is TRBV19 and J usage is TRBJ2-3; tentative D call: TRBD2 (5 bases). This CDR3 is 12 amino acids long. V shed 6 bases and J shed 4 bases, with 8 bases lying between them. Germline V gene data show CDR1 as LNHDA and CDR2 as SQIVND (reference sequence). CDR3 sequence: CASRGLPDTQYF. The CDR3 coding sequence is TGTGCCAGTAGAGGACTCCCAGATACGCAGTATTTT.

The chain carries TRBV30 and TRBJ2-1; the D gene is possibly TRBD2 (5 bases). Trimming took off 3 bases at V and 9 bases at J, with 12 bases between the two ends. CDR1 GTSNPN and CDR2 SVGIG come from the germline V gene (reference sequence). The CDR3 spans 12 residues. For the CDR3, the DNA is TGTGCCTGGAGAAAACCCGGGGTTGAGCAGTTCTTC. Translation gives CAWRKPGVEQFF.

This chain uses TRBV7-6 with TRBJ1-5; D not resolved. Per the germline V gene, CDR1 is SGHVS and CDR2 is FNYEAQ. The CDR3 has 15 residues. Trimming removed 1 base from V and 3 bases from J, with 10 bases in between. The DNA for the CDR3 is TGTGCCAGCAGCTTAGACGCAGGCAACAATCAGCCCCAGCATTTT. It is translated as CASSLDAGNNQPQHF.

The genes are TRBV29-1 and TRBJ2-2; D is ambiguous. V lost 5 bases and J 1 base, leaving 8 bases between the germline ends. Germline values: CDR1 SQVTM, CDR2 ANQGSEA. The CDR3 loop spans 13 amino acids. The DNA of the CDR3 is TGCAGCGTTCCAGGCAAGAACACCGGGGAGCTGTTTTTT. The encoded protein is CSVPGKNTGELFF.

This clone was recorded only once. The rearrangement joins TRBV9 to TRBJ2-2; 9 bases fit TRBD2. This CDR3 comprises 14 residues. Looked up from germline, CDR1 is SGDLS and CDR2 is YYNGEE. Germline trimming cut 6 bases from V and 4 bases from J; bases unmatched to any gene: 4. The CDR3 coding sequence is TGTGCCAGCAAAGTGCGGGAGGGCACCGGGGAGCTGTTTTTT. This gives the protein CASKVREGTGELFF.

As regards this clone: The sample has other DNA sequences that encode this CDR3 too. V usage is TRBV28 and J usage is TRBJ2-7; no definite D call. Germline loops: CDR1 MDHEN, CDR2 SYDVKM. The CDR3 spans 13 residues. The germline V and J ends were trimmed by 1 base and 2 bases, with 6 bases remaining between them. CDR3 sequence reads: CASSLSAAYEQYF. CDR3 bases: TGTGCCAGCAGTTTATCTGCCGCCTACGAGCAGTACTTC.

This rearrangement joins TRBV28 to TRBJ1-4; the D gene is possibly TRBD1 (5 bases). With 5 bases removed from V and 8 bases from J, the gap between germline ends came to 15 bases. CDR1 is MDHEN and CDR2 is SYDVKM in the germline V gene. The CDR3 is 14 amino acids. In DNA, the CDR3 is TGTGCCAGCAGTCCCTTAGACAGTAGGGAAAAACTGTTTTTT. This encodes CASSPLDSREKLFF. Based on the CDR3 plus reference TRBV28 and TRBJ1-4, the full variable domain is DVKVTQSSRYLVKRTGEKVFLECVQDMDHENMFWYRQDPGLGLRLIYFSYDVKMKEKGDIPEGYSVSREKKERFSLILESASTNQTSMYLCASSPLDSREKLFFGSGTQLSVL.

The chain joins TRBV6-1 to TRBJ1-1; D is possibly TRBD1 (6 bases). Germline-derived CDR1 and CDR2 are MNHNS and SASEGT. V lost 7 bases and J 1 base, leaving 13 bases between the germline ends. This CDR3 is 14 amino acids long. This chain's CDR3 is CASITGHSNTEAFF. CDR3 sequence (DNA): TGTGCCAGCATTACGGGACACTCGAACACTGAAGCTTTCTTT.

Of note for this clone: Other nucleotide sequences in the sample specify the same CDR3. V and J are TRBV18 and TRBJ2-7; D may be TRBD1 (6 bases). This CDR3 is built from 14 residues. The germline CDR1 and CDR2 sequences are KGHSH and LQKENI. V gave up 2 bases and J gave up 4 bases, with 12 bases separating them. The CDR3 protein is CASSPSQGNYEQYF. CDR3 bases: TGTGCCAGCTCACCAAGCCAGGGGAATTACGAGCAGTACTTC.

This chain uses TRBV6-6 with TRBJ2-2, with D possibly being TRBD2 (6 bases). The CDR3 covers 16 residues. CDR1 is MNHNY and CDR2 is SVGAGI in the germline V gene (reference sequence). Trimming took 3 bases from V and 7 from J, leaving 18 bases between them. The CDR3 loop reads CASSYLWLATNGELFF. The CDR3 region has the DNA TGTGCCAGCAGTTATTTGTGGCTAGCGACAAACGGGGAGCTGTTTTTT.

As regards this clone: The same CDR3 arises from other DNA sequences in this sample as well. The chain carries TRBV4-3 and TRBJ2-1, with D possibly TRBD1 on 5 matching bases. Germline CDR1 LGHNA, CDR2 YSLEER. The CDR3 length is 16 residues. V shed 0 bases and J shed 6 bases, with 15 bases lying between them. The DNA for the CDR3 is TGCGCCAGCAGCCAAGATAGGGCCAGAAGGGGCAATGAGCAGTTCTTC. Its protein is CASSQDRARRGNEQFF.

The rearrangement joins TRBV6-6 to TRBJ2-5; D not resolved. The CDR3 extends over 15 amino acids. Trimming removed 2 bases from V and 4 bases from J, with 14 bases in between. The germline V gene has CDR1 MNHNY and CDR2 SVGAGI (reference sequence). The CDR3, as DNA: TGTGCCAGCAGTTACGGGGTGGCCTTGGGAGAGACCCAGTACTTC. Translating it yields CASSYGVALGETQYF.

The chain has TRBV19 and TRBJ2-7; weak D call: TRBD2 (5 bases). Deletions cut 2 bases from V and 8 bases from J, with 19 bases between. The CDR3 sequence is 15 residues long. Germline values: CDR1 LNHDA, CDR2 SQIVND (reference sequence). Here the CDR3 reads CASSISGSGGVKQYF. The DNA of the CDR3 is TGTGCCAGTAGTATAAGCGGCAGCGGAGGAGTCAAGCAGTACTTC.

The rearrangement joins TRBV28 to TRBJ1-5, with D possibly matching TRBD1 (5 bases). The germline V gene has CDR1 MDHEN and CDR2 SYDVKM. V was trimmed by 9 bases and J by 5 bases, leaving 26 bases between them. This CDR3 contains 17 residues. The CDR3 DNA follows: TGTGCCAGTCTCACTGGCGGGGGGATGTGGGGAGATCAGCCCCAGCATTTT. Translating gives CASLTGGGMWGDQPQHF.

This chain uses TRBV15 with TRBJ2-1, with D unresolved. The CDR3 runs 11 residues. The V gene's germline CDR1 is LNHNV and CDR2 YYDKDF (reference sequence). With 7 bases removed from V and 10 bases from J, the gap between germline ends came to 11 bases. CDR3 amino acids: CATKGIGEQFF. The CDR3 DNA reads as TGTGCCACCAAGGGTATCGGGGAGCAGTTCTTC.

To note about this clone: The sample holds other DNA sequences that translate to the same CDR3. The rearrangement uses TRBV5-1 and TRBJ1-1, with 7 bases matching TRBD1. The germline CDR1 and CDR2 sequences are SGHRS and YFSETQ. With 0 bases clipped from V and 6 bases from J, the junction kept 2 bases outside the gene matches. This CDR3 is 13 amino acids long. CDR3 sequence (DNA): TGCGCCAGCAGCTTGGGTCAGGGGGCTGAAGCTTTCTTT. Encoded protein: CASSLGQGAEAFF.

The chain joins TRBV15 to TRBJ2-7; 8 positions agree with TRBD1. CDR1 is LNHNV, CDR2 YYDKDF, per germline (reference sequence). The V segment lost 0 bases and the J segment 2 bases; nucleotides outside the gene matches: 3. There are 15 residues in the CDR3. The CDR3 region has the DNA TGTGCCACCAGCAGAGATCGGGGACAGGCCTACGAGCAGTACTTC. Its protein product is CATSRDRGQAYEQYF. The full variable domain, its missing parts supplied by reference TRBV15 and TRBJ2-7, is DAMVIQNPRYQVTQFGKPVTLSCSQTLNHNVMYWYQQKSSQAPKLLFHYYDKDFNNEADTPDNFQSRRPNTSFCFLDIRSPGLGDTAMYLCATSRDRGQAYEQYFGPGTRLTVT.

Here the CDR3 DNA reads TGTGCTAGTGGTTTGGGACAGGGGGCGAATGAAGCTTTCTTT. Protein sequence: CASGLGQGANEAFF. The chain joins TRBV12-5 to TRBJ1-1; 10 positions match TRBD1. CDR3 length: 14 residues. Germline trimming cut 1 base from V and 7 bases from J; bases unmatched to any gene: 3. CDR1 and CDR2 (germline): LGHNT, FRNRAP.

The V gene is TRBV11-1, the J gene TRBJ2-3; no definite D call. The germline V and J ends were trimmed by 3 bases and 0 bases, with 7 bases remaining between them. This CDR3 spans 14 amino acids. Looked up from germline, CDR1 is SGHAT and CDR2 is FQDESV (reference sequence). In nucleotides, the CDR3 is TGTGCCAGCAGCTTCGTCGGCAGCACAGATACGCAGTATTTT. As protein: CASSFVGSTDTQYF.

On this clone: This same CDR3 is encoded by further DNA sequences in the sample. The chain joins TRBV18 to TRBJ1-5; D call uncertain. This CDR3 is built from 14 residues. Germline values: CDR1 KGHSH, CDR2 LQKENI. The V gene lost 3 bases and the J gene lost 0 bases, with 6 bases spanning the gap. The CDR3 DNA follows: TGTGCCAGCTCACCGACAAATAGCAATCAGCCCCAGCATTTT. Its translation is CASSPTNSNQPQHF.